These T cell receptor beta chains were read from a single sample in a study of shared clonotypes between healthy human individuals. Clones were sequenced by immunoSEQ multiplex PCR, and TCRdb holds only the in-frame ones, with some missing. Altogether over a million clones are present, approximately 98.5% being singletons, with the ten largest covering approximately 0.4%. Sequencing was performed on naive CD4+ T cells sorted from blood. The receptor source for this set is a man aged 25 to 45 in good health. Each CDR3 is given with its conserved first and last residue. The D gene is left open where the match is weak. Clone size is not always given. Where it is, it says once, few, many or a class for expanded clones.

v_gene	d_gene	j_gene	abundance	CDR3nt	CDR3aa
TRBV18	TRBD2	TRBJ2-5	-	TGTGCCAGCTCACCGCCGGAGGGGAGGGGCCGGGAGACCCAGTACTTC	CASSPPEGRGRETQYF
TRBV7-6	-	TRBJ1-4	-	TGTGCCAGCAGCTTAGTTGGCACTGCAACTAATGAAAAACTGTTTTTT	CASSLVGTATNEKLFF
TRBV29-1	-	TRBJ1-4	-	TGCAGCGTAAAGCAGCTTAATGAAAAACTGTTTTTT	CSVKQLNEKLFF
TRBV7-7	TRBD2	TRBJ2-1	-	TGTGCTACTTCTCCGGGACTAGCGGAGGGGGGTGAGCAGTTCTTC	CATSPGLAEGGEQFF
TRBV6-5	-	TRBJ2-1	once	TGTGCCAGCAGCTCGACAGTCTTTAATGAGCAGTTCTTC	CASSSTVFNEQFF
TRBV7-9	-	TRBJ2-3	-	TGTGCCAGCGGACTTCTGGGAGCTGGAGATACGCAGTATTTT	CASGLLGAGDTQYF
TRBV7-8	TRBD1	TRBJ1-5	-	TGTGCCAGCAGCTTAGGAAGGGGGCTGAATCAGCCCCAGCATTTT	CASSLGRGLNQPQHF
TRBV19	-	TRBJ2-7	once	TGTGCCAGTAGTATGTCGACCGGGAGCTCCTACGAGCAGTACTTC	CASSMSTGSSYEQYF
TRBV13	-	TRBJ1-3	-	TGTGCCAGCGCTCTGGGACAAATCTCTGGAAACACCATATATTTT	CASALGQISGNTIYF
TRBV4-1	-	TRBJ2-7	-	TGCGCCAGCAGCCAAGTCCAGGGCCCCTACGAGCAGTACTTC	CASSQVQGPYEQYF
TRBV19	-	TRBJ2-7	-	TGTGCCAGTAGTATGGGACAACCGTACGAGCAGTACTTC	CASSMGQPYEQYF
TRBV9	-	TRBJ1-1	-	TGTGCCAGCAGCGTAGGGGGGAGGAACACTGAAGCTTTCTTT	CASSVGGRNTEAFF
TRBV10-1	-	TRBJ2-7	-	TGCGCCAGCAGCTGGACAGAAGGGAACGAGCAGTACTTC	CASSWTEGNEQYF
TRBV19	TRBD1	TRBJ1-5	-	TGTGCCAGTAGTATAACTGGGACAGTCAATCAGCCCCAGCATTTT	CASSITGTVNQPQHF
TRBV18	TRBD2	TRBJ2-1	-	TGTGCCAGCTCCCGGACTAGCGGGGGTTCCTACAATGAGCAGTTCTTC	CASSRTSGGSYNEQFF
TRBV5-4	-	TRBJ2-1	-	TGTGCCAGCAGCTTGGATAGCAGCGAGGCTAATGAGCAGTTCTTC	CASSLDSSEANEQFF